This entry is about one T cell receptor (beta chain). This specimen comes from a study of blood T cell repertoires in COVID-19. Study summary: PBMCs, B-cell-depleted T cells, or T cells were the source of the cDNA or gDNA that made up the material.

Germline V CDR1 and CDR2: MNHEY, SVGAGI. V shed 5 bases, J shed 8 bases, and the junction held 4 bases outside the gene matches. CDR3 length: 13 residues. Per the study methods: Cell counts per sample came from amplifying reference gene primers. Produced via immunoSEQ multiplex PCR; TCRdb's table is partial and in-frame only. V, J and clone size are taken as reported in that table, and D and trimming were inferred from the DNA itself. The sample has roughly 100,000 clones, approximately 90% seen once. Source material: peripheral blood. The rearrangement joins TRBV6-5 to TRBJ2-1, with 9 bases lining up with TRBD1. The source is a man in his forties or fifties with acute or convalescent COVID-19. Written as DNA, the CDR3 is TGTGCCAGCAGTCCGGGACAGGGCGATGAGCAGTTCTTC. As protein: CASSPGQGDEQFF.